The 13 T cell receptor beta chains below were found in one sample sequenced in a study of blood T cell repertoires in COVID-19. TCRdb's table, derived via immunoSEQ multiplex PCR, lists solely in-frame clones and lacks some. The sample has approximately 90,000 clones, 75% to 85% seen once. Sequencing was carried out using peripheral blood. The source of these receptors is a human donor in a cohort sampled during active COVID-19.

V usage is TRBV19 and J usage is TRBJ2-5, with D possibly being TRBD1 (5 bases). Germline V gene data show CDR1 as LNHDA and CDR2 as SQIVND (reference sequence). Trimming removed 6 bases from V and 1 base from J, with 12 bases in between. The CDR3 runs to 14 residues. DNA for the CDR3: TGTGCCAGTAGCCAAACAGGATCCCAAGAGACCCAGTACTTC. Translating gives CASSQTGSQETQYF.

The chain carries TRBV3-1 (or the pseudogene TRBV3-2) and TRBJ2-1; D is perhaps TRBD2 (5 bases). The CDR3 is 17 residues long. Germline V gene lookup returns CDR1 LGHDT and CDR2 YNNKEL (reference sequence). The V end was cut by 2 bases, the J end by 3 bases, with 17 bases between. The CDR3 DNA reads TGTGCCAGCAGCCAACGGGTCGGGAAAAGGGTCTACAATGAGCAGTTCTTC. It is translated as CASSQRVGKRVYNEQFF.

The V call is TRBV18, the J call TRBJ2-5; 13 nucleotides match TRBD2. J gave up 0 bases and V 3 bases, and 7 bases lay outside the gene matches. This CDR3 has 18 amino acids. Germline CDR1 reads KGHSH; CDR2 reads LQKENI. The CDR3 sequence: CASSPGLAGEAYQETQYF. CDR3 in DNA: TGTGCCAGCTCACCTGGACTAGCGGGAGAGGCGTACCAAGAGACCCAGTACTTC.

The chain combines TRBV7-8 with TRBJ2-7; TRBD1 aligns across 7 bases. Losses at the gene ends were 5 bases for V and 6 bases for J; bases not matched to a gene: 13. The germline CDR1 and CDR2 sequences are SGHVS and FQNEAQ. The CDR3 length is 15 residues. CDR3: CASSPTRQGVGEQYF. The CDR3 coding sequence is TGTGCCAGCAGCCCGACCAGACAGGGTGTAGGCGAGCAGTACTTC.

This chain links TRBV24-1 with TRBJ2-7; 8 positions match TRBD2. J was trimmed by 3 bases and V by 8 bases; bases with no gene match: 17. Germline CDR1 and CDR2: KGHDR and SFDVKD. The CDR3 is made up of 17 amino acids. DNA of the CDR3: TGTGCCACCACCGACCAGAGGGTAGCGGGATATGACTACGAGCAGTACTTC. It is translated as CATTDQRVAGYDYEQYF.

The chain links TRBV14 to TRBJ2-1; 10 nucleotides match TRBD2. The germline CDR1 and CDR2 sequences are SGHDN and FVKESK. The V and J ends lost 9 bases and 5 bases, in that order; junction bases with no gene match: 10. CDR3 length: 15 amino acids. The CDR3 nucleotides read TGTGCCAGAACCCCTAGACTAGCGGGCAACAATGAGCAGTTCTTC. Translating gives CARTPRLAGNNEQFF.

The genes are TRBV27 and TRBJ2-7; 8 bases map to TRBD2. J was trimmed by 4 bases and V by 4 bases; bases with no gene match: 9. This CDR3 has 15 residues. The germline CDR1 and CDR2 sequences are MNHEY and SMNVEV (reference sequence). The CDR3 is CASSSREGGRYEQYF. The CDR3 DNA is TGTGCCAGCAGTTCCCGGGAGGGGGGCCGATACGAGCAGTACTTC.

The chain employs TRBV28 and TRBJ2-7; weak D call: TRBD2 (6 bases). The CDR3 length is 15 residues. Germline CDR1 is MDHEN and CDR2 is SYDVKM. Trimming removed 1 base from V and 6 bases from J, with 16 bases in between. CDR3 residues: CASSLSPGLGGEQYF. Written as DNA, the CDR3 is TGTGCCAGCAGTTTATCCCCGGGACTGGGCGGCGAGCAGTACTTC.

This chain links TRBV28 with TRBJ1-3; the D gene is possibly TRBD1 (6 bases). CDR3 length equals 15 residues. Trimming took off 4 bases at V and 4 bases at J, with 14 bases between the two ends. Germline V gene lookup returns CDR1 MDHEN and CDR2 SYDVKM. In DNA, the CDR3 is TGTGCCAGCAGTTCCCCCGTGGGGGCAGGAAACACCATATATTTT. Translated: CASSSPVGAGNTIYF. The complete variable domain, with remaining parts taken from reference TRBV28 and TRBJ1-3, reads DVKVTQSSRYLVKRTGEKVFLECVQDMDHENMFWYRQDPGLGLRLIYFSYDVKMKEKGDIPEGYSVSREKKERFSLILESASTNQTSMYLCASSSPVGAGNTIYFGEGSWLTVV.

CDR3 in amino acids: CASSFGVTNEQFF. The CDR3 bases are TGTGCCAGCAGTTTCGGGGTGACTAATGAGCAGTTCTTC. The chain has TRBV12-3 or TRBV12-4 and TRBJ2-1; a possible D gene is TRBD2 (5 bases). The CDR3 consists of 13 residues. V shed 3 bases and J shed 7 bases, with 10 bases lying between them.

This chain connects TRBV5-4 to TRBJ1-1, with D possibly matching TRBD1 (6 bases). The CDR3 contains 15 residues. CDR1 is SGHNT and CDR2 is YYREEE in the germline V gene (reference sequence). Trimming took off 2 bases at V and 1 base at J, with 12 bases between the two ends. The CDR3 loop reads CASSFGGAPNTEAFF. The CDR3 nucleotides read TGTGCCAGCAGCTTCGGGGGGGCCCCGAACACTGAAGCTTTCTTT.

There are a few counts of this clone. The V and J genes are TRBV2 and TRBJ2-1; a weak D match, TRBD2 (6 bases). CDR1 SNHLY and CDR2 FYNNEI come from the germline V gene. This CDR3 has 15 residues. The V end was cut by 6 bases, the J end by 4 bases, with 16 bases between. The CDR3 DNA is TGTGCCAGCAGGGTCCTAGCGACCCAATACAATGAGCAGTTCTTC. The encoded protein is CASRVLATQYNEQFF.

The CDR3 DNA sequence: TGTGCCAGCAGGGAGAGGGACAGCTACTACGAGCAGTACTTC. Translation: CASRERDSYYEQYF. The chain has TRBV6-6 and TRBJ2-7; 7 positions match TRBD1. CDR1 and CDR2 from the germline V gene are MNHNY and SVGAGI (reference sequence). CDR3 length: 14 amino acids. Losses at the gene ends were 6 bases for V and 3 bases for J; bases not matched to a gene: 8.